This TCR beta chain emerged from a study of shared T cell receptors in the human thymus. Repertoires were generated with immunoSEQ multiplex PCR, while TCRdb's copy carries only in-frame clones and drops some. The table records 550,000 to 800,000 clones, 80% to 90% of them present only once. This CDR3 is built from 16 residues. Germline-derived CDR1 and CDR2 are SGHRS and YFSETQ. With regard to this clone: A read error may produce the germline difference seen at one junction end. Different DNA sequences within this sample yield the same CDR3.

The data also belong to a second study, concerning human thymus T cells. That report notes: Thymus pieces cut out during corrective heart surgery were the tissue that was used.

The source of this sequence is a girl in the first two years of life with a congenital heart defect. Sequencing was done on a sample of thymocytes. This chain uses TRBV5-1 with TRBJ1-6; the D is unclear. This CDR3 is CASSLALSSYNSPLHF. The CDR3 nucleotides are TGCGCCAGCAGCTTGGCCTTGAGCTCCTATAATTCCCCCCTCCACTTT.